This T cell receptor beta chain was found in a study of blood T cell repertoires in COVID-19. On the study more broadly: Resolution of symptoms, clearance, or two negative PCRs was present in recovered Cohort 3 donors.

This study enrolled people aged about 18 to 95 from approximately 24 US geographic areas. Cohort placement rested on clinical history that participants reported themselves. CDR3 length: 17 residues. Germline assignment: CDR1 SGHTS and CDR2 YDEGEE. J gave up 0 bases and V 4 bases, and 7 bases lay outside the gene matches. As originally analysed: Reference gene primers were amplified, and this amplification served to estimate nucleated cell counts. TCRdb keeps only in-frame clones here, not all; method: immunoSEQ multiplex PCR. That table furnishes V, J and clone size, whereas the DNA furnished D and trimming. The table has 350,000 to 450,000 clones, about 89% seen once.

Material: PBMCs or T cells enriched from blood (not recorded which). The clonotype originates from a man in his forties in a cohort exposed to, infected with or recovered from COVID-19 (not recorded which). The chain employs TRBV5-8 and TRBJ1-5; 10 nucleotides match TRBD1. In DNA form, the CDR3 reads TGTGCCAGCAGCAGGACAGGGGGTGCCTATAGCAATCAGCCCCAGCATTTT. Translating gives CASSRTGGAYSNQPQHF.